This TCR beta chain was identified in a study of T cell responses to AZD1222 COVID-19 vaccine. Comments on this clone: Its antigen is still unknown.

Germline CDR1 reads MNHEY; CDR2 reads SVGEGT. CDR3 length: 16 amino acids. V lost 3 bases to trimming and J lost 3 bases, with 15 bases between them. The assay was immunoSEQ multiplex PCR, and TCRdb's table has in-frame clones only and misses some. The table has roughly 110,000 clones, 89% seen once. Broader study findings: Reports indicate that nearly half of spike-specific TCRs are directed at unmutated variant regions. Baseline serostatus was positive in only six AZD1222 recipients. Scientists sampled the repertoires only once the peak T cell response had passed.

Specimen: peripheral blood, collected on day 0 of AZD1222 vaccination. The TCR comes from an adult in good health. The rearrangement links TRBV6-2 or TRBV6-3 to TRBJ2-1; TRBD2 is a possible D gene (5 bases). The CDR3 DNA is TGTGCCAGCAGTTATCCGGCGGGCCGCGGCTACAATGAGCAGTTCTTC. Translating it yields CASSYPAGRGYNEQFF.